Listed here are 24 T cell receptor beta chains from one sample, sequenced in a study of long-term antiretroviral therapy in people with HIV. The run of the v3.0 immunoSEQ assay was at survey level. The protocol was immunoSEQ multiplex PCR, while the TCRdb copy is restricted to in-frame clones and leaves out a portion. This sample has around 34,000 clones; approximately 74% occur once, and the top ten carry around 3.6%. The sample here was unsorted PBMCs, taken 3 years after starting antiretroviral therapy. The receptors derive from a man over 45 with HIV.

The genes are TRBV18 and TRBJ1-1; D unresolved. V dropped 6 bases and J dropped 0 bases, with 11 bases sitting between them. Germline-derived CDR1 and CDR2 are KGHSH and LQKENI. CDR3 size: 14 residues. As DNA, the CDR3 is TGTGCCAGCTCCATCGAGAGGTTGAACACTGAAGCTTTCTTT. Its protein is CASSIERLNTEAFF.

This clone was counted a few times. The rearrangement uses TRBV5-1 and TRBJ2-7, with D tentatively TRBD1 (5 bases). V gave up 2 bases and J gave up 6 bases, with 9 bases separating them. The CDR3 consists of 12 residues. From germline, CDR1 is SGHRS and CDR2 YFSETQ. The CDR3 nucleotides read TGCGCCAGCAGCTTCCAGGGCGGCGAGCAGTACTTC. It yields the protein CASSFQGGEQYF.

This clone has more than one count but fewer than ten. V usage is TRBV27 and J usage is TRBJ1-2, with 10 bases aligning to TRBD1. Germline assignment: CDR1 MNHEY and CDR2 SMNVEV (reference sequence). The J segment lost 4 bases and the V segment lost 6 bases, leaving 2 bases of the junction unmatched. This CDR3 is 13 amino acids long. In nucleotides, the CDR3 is TGTGCCAGCAGGGGACAGGGGTTCTATGGCTACACCTTC. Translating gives CASRGQGFYGYTF.

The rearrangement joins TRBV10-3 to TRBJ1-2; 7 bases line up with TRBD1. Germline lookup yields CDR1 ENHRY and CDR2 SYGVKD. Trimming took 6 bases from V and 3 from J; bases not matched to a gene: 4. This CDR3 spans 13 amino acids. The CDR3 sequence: CAIRAGGDYGYTF. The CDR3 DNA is TGTGCCATCAGGGCAGGGGGGGACTATGGCTACACCTTC.

As DNA, the CDR3 is TGTGCCACCAGCAGACCACGGGGACAGCAAGGATTCAACTATGGCTACACCTTC. Translated: CATSRPRGQQGFNYGYTF. The V and J genes are TRBV15 and TRBJ1-2, with 7 positions matching TRBD1. The CDR3 extends over 18 amino acids. Germline V gene data show CDR1 as LNHNV and CDR2 as YYDKDF (reference sequence). The V gene end was trimmed by 2 bases and the J gene end by 2 bases; junction bases not matched to a gene: 14.

CDR3 nucleotides: TGCGCCAGCAGTCGACGACTAGAACTCTACGAGCAGTACTTC. Protein product: CASSRRLELYEQYF. The rearrangement uses TRBV23-1 and TRBJ2-7; D perhaps matches TRBD2 (6 bases). TRBV23-1 is assigned to the ORF class and has an uncertain function. Trimming took off 4 bases at V and 3 bases at J, with 13 bases between the two ends. This CDR3 region has 14 residues.

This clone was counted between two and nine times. CDR3 nucleotide sequence: TGTGCCAGCAGTCCGGGAGGACCTAATCAGCCCCAGCATTTT. Protein product: CASSPGGPNQPQHF. The chain employs TRBV28 and TRBJ1-5, with unresolved D. This CDR3 is built from 14 residues. V dropped 5 bases and J dropped 4 bases, with 12 bases sitting between them. The germline V gene encodes CDR1 MDHEN and CDR2 SYDVKM.

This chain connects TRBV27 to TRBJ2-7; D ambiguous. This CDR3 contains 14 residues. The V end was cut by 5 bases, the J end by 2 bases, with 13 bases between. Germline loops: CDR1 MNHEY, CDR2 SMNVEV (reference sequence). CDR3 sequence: CASSPLMAPYEQYF. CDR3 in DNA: TGTGCCAGCAGTCCCCTTATGGCCCCCTACGAGCAGTACTTC.

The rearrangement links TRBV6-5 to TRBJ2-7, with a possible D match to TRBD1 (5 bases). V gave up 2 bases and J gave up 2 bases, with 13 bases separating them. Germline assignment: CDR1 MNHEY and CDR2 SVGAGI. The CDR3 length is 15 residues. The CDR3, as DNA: TGTGCCAGCAGTTACGGTGGGGCCCAAGCCTACGAGCAGTACTTC. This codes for CASSYGGAQAYEQYF.

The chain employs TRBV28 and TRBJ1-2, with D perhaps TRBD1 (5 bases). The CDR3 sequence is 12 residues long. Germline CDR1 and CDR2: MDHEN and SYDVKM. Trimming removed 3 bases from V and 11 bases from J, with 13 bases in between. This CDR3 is CASSLATAQYTF. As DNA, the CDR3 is TGTGCCAGCAGTTTGGCGACAGCCCAATACACCTTC.

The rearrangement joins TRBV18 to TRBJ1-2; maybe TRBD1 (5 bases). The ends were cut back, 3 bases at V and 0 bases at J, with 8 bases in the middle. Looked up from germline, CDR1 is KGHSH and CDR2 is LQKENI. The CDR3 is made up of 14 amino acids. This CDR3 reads CASSPDSPNYGYTF. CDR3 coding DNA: TGTGCCAGCTCACCCGACAGCCCTAACTATGGCTACACCTTC.

The CDR3 region is CASSTTQDRVVDNSPLHF. The CDR3 region has the DNA TGTGCCAGCAGCACTACTCAAGACAGGGTAGTGGATAATTCACCCCTCCACTTT. V is TRBV21-1 and J is TRBJ1-6; the table assigns TRBD1, which was not confirmed against the DNA. TRBV21-1 is reported as a pseudogene. The CDR3 is 18 amino acids.

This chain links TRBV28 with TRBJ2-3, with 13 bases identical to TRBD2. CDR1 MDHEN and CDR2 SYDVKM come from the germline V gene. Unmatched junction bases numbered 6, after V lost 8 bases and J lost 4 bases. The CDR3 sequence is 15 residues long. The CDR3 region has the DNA TGTGCCAGCGTAGGACTAGCGGGAGTGTCAGATACGCAGTATTTT. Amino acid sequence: CASVGLAGVSDTQYF.

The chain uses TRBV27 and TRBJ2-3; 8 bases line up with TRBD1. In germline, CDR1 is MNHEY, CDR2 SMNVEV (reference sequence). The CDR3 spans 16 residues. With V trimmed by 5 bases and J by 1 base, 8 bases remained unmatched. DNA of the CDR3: TGTGCCAGCAGTAACGGGACGGGACAGGGCACAGATACGCAGTATTTT. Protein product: CASSNGTGQGTDTQYF.

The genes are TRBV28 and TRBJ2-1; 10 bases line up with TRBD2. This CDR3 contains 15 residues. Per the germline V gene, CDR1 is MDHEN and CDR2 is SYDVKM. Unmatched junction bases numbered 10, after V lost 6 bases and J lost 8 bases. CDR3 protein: CASSPWTSGKDEQFF. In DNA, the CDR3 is TGTGCCAGCAGCCCTTGGACTAGCGGTAAGGATGAGCAGTTCTTC.

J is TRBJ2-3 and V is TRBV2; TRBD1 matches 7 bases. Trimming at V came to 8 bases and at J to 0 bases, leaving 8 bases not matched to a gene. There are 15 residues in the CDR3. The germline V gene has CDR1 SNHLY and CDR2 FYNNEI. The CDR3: CASSSPGQSTDTQYF. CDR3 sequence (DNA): TGTGCCAGCTCCTCTCCGGGACAGAGCACAGATACGCAGTATTTT.

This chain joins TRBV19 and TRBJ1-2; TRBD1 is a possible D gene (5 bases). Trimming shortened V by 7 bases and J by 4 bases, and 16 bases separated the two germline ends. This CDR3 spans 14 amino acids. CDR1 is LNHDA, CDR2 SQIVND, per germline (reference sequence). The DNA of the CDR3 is TGTGCCAGTACCCCATCCCCAGGGACCTATGGCTACACCTTC. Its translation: CASTPSPGTYGYTF.

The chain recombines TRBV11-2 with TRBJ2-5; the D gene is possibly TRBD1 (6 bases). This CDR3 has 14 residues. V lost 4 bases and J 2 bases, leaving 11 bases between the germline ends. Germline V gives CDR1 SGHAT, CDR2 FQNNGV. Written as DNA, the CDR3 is TGTGCCAGCAGCTCGAACAGGGATCAAGAGACCCAGTACTTC. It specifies CASSSNRDQETQYF.

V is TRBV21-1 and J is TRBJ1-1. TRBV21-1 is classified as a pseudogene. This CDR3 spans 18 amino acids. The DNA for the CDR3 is TGTGCCAGCAGCAATAGGATGAGGGAAGTTCCCATGAACACTGAAGCTTTCTTT. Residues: CASSNRMREVPMNTEAFF.

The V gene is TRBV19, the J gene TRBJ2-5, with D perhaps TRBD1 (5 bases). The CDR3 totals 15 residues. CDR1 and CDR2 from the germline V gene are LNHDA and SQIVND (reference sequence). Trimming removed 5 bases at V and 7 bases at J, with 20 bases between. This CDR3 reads CASSPHEGAKGTQYF. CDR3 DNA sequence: TGTGCCAGTAGTCCCCACGAAGGGGCGAAAGGGACCCAGTACTTC.

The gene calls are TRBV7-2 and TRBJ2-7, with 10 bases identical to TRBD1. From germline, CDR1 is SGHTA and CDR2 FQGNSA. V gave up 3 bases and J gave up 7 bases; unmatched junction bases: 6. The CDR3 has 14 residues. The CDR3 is CASSLGQGMGEQYF. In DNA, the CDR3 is TGTGCCAGCAGCTTGGGACAGGGGATGGGGGAGCAGTACTTC.

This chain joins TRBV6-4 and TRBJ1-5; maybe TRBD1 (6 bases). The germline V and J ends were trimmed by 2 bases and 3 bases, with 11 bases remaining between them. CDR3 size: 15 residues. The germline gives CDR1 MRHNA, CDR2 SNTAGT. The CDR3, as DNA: TGTGCCAGCAGTGACATCCACAGGGTCAATCAGCCCCAGCATTTT. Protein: CASSDIHRVNQPQHF.

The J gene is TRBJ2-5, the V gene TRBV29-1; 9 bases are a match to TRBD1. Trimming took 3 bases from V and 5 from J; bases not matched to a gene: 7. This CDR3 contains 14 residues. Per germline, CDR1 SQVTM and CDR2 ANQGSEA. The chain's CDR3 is CSVELGTGQETQYF. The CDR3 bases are TGCAGCGTTGAGTTAGGGACAGGGCAGGAGACCCAGTACTTC.

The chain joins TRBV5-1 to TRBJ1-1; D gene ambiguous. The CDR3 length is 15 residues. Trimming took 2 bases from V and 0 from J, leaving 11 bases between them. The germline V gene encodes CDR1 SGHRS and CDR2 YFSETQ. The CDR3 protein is CASSLGPGLNTEAFF. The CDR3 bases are TGCGCCAGCAGCTTAGGGCCTGGGTTGAACACTGAAGCTTTCTTT.